This T cell receptor (beta chain) was documented in a study of shared clonotypes between healthy human individuals. Sequencing was performed with immunoSEQ multiplex PCR; in TCRdb, only in-frame clones are kept and a portion is missing. The table records roughly 720,000 clones, less than 95% of them present only once. About this clone: The junction and the germline gene differ at one end; a read error may be behind it.

The CDR3 extends over 14 amino acids. Germline V gene sequence: CDR1 SGHRS, CDR2 YFSETQ. The TCR was taken from a man between 18 and 35 years old in good health. Some clones in this sample may be carry-over from other donors' samples. This rearrangement joins TRBV5-1 to TRBJ2-7, with D hard to call. Input material: memory CD8+ T cells from PBMCs. Subset described: CD45RO+ cells pooled with CCR7-negative TemRA cells. The CDR3 is CASRLEWGPHEQYF. The CDR3 nucleotides read TGCGCCAGCAGATTGGAATGGGGTCCCCACGAGCAGTACTTC.